This entry lists 17 T cell receptor beta chains sequenced from one sample in a study of OX40 agonist ivuxolimab in advanced cancers. Assay: immunoSEQ multiplex PCR; the TCRdb copy retains only in-frame clones and omits some. Of around 68,000 clones in the sample, around 87% were seen once. The sample here was CD4+ or CD8+ T cells sorted from blood, taken in a trial of the OX40 agonist ivuxolimab. Source of these receptors: an adult with an advanced solid tumor such as melanoma, head and neck, liver or kidney cancer.

V gene TRBV30 combines with J gene TRBJ2-1; tentatively, D is TRBD2 (6 bases). Germline CDR1 GTSNPN, CDR2 SVGIG (reference sequence). V was clipped by 5 bases and J by 4 bases, with 12 bases between them. The CDR3 consists of 13 residues. DNA for the CDR3: TGTGCCTGGCAACGGGAGCCATACAATGAGCAGTTCTTC. This translates into CAWQREPYNEQFF.

V gene TRBV7-8 combines with J gene TRBJ2-7; 9 bases align to TRBD1. The ends lost 5 bases at V and 3 bases at J; junction bases unmatched: 8. Germline V gene data show CDR1 as SGHVS and CDR2 as FQNEAQ. This CDR3 is built from 15 residues. For the CDR3, the DNA is TGTGCCAGCAGCGCCGTAGAGGACAGGGGCTACGAGCAGTACTTC. It encodes CASSAVEDRGYEQYF.

CDR3 loop: CASSIGGTSARGPKNTGELFF. Here the CDR3 DNA reads TGTGCCAGTAGTATAGGCGGTACCTCTGCGCGGGGGCCTAAGAACACCGGGGAGCTGTTTTTT. This sequence joins TRBV19 and TRBJ2-2, with a tentative D call TRBD2 (7 bases). V was shortened by 1 base and J by 1 base, with 25 bases between the two germline ends. The germline gives CDR1 LNHDA, CDR2 SQIVND (reference sequence). This CDR3 region has 21 residues.

The chain recombines TRBV7-7 with TRBJ2-7, with TRBD1 as a possible D gene (5 bases). The CDR3 loop spans 13 amino acids. Germline V gives CDR1 SSHAT, CDR2 FNYEAQ (reference sequence). V shed 5 bases and J shed 4 bases, with 12 bases lying between them. CDR3 sequence: CASSASQGYEQYF. The CDR3 region has the DNA TGTGCCAGCAGCGCATCTCAGGGTTACGAGCAGTACTTC.

The gene calls are TRBV7-3 and TRBJ2-5; possibly TRBD1 or TRBD2 for D (5 bases each). CDR3 length: 15 residues. V lost 1 base and J lost 5, with 14 bases in between. The germline V gene encodes CDR1 SGHTA and CDR2 FQGTGA. CDR3 DNA sequence: TGTGCCAGCAGCTTAAGGGGCCACCAGCGGGAGACCCAGTACTTC. Protein sequence: CASSLRGHQRETQYF.

The chain recombines TRBV4-2 with TRBJ1-2, with D uncertain. This CDR3 spans 18 amino acids. V lost 0 bases to trimming and J lost 8 bases, with 25 bases between them. Looked up from germline, CDR1 is LGHNA and CDR2 is YNFKEQ. The CDR3 region is CASSQDWRGVGLLGGYTF. CDR3 nucleotides: TGTGCCAGCAGCCAAGACTGGCGTGGGGTTGGCCTACTCGGGGGCTACACCTTC.

This clone was recorded only once. The chain recombines TRBV28 with TRBJ1-4; D perhaps matches TRBD1 (5 bases). Germline V gives CDR1 MDHEN, CDR2 SYDVKM. V was cut by 6 bases and J by 12 bases, with 20 bases left in between. The length of the CDR3 is 14 residues. The CDR3 sequence is CASSLAGGRDQLFF. The DNA for the CDR3 is TGTGCCAGCAGCCTCGCCGGGGGGAGGGATCAACTGTTTTTT.

CDR3 loop: CASKAGLSTDTQYF. The CDR3 DNA is TGTGCCAGCAAAGCAGGGTTGAGCACAGATACGCAGTATTTT. V is TRBV6-5 and J is TRBJ2-3; tentatively, D is TRBD1 (5 bases). Germline lookup yields CDR1 MNHEY and CDR2 SVGAGI. This CDR3 is built from 14 residues. V lost 7 bases and J 0 bases, leaving 11 bases between the germline ends.

This chain links TRBV4-2 with TRBJ1-1, with D unresolved. V lost 3 bases and J lost 1, with 9 bases in between. Looked up from germline, CDR1 is LGHNA and CDR2 is YNFKEQ. The CDR3 consists of 14 residues. The CDR3 reads CASSQGRQNTEAFF. CDR3 nucleotide sequence: TGTGCCAGCAGCCAGGGTCGGCAGAACACTGAAGCTTTCTTT.

V gene TRBV7-2 combines with J gene TRBJ2-7; D perhaps matches TRBD1 (5 bases). V shed 5 bases and J shed 0 bases, with 17 bases lying between them. CDR1 is SGHTA and CDR2 is FQGNSA in the germline V gene. The CDR3 has 16 residues. The CDR3 loop is CASSTPGARSSYEQYF. The CDR3 DNA reads TGTGCCAGCAGCACTCCTGGGGCGAGGAGCTCCTACGAGCAGTACTTC.

V is TRBV7-2 and J is TRBJ2-1, with TRBD2 matching over 10 bases. The CDR3 loop spans 17 amino acids. Per germline, CDR1 SGHTA and CDR2 FQGNSA. The trim removed 3 bases at V and 3 bases at J, leaving 8 bases unmatched. CDR3 sequence: CASSFVRSGGVYNEQFF. CDR3 sequence (DNA): TGTGCCAGCAGCTTTGTTCGGAGCGGGGGGGTCTACAATGAGCAGTTCTTC.

The chain recombines TRBV28 with TRBJ1-4; possible D gene TRBD1, 5 bases. Germline assignment: CDR1 MDHEN and CDR2 SYDVKM. The CDR3 has 15 residues. Trimming stripped 2 bases from V and 8 bases from J, with 15 bases between. For the CDR3, the DNA is TGTGCCAGCAGTTTAGGCGGGACCGAGAGGGAAAAACTGTTTTTT. It yields the protein CASSLGGTEREKLFF.

The CDR3 sequence is CASRRENNSPLHF. Here the CDR3 DNA reads TGTGCCAGCAGAAGGGAGAATAATTCACCCCTCCACTTT. The gene calls are TRBV28 and TRBJ1-6; D is unresolved. The ends were cut back, 6 bases at V and 5 bases at J, with 8 bases in the middle. The CDR3 is made up of 13 amino acids. Per the germline V gene, CDR1 is MDHEN and CDR2 is SYDVKM.

V gene TRBV5-5 combines with J gene TRBJ2-5; a possible D gene is TRBD2 (5 bases). Trimming took 6 bases from V and 5 from J, leaving 14 bases between them. The CDR3 sequence is 13 residues long. Germline CDR1 SGHKS, CDR2 YYEKEE (reference sequence). The CDR3 DNA reads TGTGCCAGCACTCAGATCCCGGGGGAGACCCAGTACTTC. Amino acids: CASTQIPGETQYF.

Points on this clone: Other DNA variants within this sample encode the same CDR3. The rearrangement links TRBV4-1 to TRBJ1-1; 9 bases fit TRBD1. The V segment lost 3 bases and the J segment 5 bases; nucleotides outside the gene matches: 7. The CDR3 covers 15 residues. Germline V CDR1 and CDR2: MGHRA, YSYEKL. CDR3 sequence reads: CASSQDRGRGTEAFF. In DNA, the CDR3 is TGCGCCAGCAGCCAGGACAGGGGAAGAGGTACTGAAGCTTTCTTT.

CDR3 nucleotide sequence: TGTGCCAGCTTAAGAGTCGCCTCCTACGAGCAGTACTTC. Translating gives CASLRVASYEQYF. The rearrangement joins TRBV28 to TRBJ2-7; D uncertain. The CDR3 has 13 residues. Trimming removed 8 bases at V and 0 bases at J, with 11 bases between. The germline V gene encodes CDR1 MDHEN and CDR2 SYDVKM.

This sequence joins TRBV28 and TRBJ2-6; the D call may be TRBD1 or TRBD2 (5 bases each). V gave up 5 bases and J gave up 0 bases, with 8 bases separating them. The CDR3 totals 15 residues. Germline V lookup: CDR1 MDHEN, CDR2 SYDVKM. The CDR3 region has the DNA TGTGCCAGCAGTCGGGGCGACTCTGGGGCCAACGTCCTGACTTTC. This gives the protein CASSRGDSGANVLTF.